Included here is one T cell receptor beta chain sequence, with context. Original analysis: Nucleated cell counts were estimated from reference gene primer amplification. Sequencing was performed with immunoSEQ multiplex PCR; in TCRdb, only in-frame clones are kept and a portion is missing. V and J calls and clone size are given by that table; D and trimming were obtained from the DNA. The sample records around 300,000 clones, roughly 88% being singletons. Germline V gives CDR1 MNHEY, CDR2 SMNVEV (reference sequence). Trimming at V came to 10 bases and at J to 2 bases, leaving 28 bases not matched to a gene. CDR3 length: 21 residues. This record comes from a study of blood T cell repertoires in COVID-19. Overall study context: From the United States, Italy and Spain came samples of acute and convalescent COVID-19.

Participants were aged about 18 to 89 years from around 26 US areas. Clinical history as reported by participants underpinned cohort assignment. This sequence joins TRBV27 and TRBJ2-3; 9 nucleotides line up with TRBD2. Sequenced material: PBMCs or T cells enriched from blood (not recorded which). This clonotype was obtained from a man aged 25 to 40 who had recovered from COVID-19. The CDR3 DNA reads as TGTGCCACCCGTTACAGCTTCTTAATGGTAGCGGGGGAGCGCGACACAGATACGCAGTATTTT. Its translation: CATRYSFLMVAGERDTDTQYF.